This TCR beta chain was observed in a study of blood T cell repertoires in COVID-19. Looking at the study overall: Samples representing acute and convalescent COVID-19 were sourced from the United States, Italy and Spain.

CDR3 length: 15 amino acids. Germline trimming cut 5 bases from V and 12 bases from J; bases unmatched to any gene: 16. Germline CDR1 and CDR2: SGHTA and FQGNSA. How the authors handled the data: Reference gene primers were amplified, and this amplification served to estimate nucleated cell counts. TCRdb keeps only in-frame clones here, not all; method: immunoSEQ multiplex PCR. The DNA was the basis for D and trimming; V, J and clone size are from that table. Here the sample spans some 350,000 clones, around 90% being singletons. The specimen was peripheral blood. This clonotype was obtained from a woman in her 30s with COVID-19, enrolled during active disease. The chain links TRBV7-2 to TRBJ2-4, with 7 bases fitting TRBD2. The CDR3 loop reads CASSPRGAGTSGQYF. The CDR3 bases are TGTGCCAGCAGCCCTCGTGGAGCGGGAACATCGGGTCAGTACTTC.